Below, 24 T cell receptor beta chains from the same sample are listed, as sequenced in a study of cytomegalovirus exposure and HLA in healthy donors. PCR involved 60 Vbeta and 13 Jbeta primers. Data came from immunoSEQ multiplex PCR; TCRdb stores just in-frame clones and leaves some out. Counted here are some 120,000 clones, around 86% occurring once; the ten biggest clones make up 2% to 2.5%. Sequencing was performed on PBMCs. The receptors were gathered from a woman aged 40 to 49 in good health and CMV-seronegative.

This chain links TRBV7-6 with TRBJ2-2; 9 bases line up with TRBD1. CDR3 size: 15 residues. V gave up 6 bases and J gave up 4 bases; unmatched junction bases: 6. CDR1 and CDR2 from the germline V gene are SGHVS and FNYEAQ. CDR3 loop: CASREGQGVTGELFF. The CDR3 nucleotides are TGTGCCAGCAGAGAGGGACAGGGAGTCACCGGGGAGCTGTTTTTT. The variable domain in full, with the rest retrieved from reference TRBV7-6 and TRBJ2-2, is GAGVSQSPRYKVTKRGQDVALRCDPISGHVSLYWYRQALGQGPEFLTYFNYEAQQDKSGLPNDRFSAERPEGSISTLTIQRTEQRDSAMYRCASREGQGVTGELFFGEGSRLTVL.

The genes are TRBV15 and TRBJ1-5; 8 bases agree with TRBD1. The V segment lost 1 base and the J segment 3 bases; nucleotides outside the gene matches: 2. This CDR3 has 15 residues. Per germline, CDR1 LNHNV and CDR2 YYDKDF (reference sequence). The CDR3 reads CATSRGTGNNQPQHF. DNA for the CDR3: TGTGCCACCAGCAGAGGGACAGGGAACAATCAGCCCCAGCATTTT.

The V call is TRBV28, the J call TRBJ1-4; no clear D gene. The germline V and J ends were trimmed by 6 bases and 4 bases, with 18 bases remaining between them. The CDR3 extends over 16 amino acids. The germline V gene encodes CDR1 MDHEN and CDR2 SYDVKM. The CDR3 reads CASSPLGGLNNEKLFF. CDR3 bases: TGTGCCAGCAGCCCCCTAGGAGGGCTCAATAATGAAAAACTGTTTTTT.

The V and J genes are TRBV6-5 and TRBJ1-2; TRBD1 agrees at 10 bases. The CDR3 runs to 13 residues. CDR1 and CDR2 from the germline V gene are MNHEY and SVGAGI. After removal of 6 bases from V and 8 bases from J, the junction contained 6 bases not matched to a gene. CDR3 nucleotide sequence: TGTGCCAGCAGAAGGGGACAGGGGTTCGGCTACACCTTC. Residues: CASRRGQGFGYTF.

CDR3 region: CASTPYSGHTDTQYF. Here the CDR3 DNA reads TGCGCCAGCACCCCCTATAGCGGACACACAGATACGCAGTATTTT. V and J are TRBV5-1 and TRBJ2-3; D might be TRBD2 (6 bases). The CDR3 totals 15 residues. Germline V gene lookup returns CDR1 SGHRS and CDR2 YFSETQ. V was cut by 6 bases and J by 2 bases, with 16 bases left in between.

This sequence joins TRBV7-3 and TRBJ2-7; weak D call: TRBD1 (6 bases). Trimming stripped 5 bases from V and 5 bases from J, with 16 bases between. This CDR3 has 14 amino acids. The germline gives CDR1 SGHTA, CDR2 FQGTGA. CDR3 sequence (DNA): TGTGCCAGCAGCCCCACTCCGACAGGCGACGAGCAGTACTTC. It codes for CASSPTPTGDEQYF.

The gene calls are TRBV14 and TRBJ1-3; D unresolved. From germline, CDR1 is SGHDN and CDR2 FVKESK. V lost 0 bases, J lost 2 bases, and 11 bases lay in between. There are 16 residues in the CDR3. Written as DNA, the CDR3 is TGTGCCAGCAGCCAAGATCCCCCCCGAGCTGGAAACACCATATATTTT. This sequence encodes CASSQDPPRAGNTIYF. Together with reference TRBV14 and TRBJ1-3, the CDR3 gives the full variable domain: EAGVTQFPSHSVIEKGQTVTLRCDPISGHDNLYWYRRVMGKEIKFLLHFVKESKQDESGMPNNRFLAERTGGTYSTLKVQPAELEDSGVYFCASSQDPPRAGNTIYFGEGSWLTVV.

The chain links TRBV19 to TRBJ1-2; D is unclear. With 3 bases removed from V and 2 bases from J, the gap between germline ends came to 13 bases. The CDR3 loop spans 15 amino acids. Germline-derived CDR1 and CDR2 are LNHDA and SQIVND (reference sequence). CDR3 in DNA: TGTGCCAGTAGTATCAGGACTCATATAAACTATGGCTACACCTTC. Its translation is CASSIRTHINYGYTF.

The table lists this clone with a few counts. The rearrangement links TRBV27 to TRBJ2-7; D may be TRBD2 (6 bases). The CDR3 is 13 residues long. V lost 3 bases, J lost 7 bases, and 13 bases lay in between. Germline lookup yields CDR1 MNHEY and CDR2 SMNVEV (reference sequence). Here the CDR3 reads CASSLRGREEQYF. CDR3 DNA sequence: TGTGCCAGCAGTTTGCGGGGCCGGGAAGAGCAGTACTTC.

The chain employs TRBV5-6 and TRBJ2-7, with D maybe TRBD1 (6 bases). The germline V gene has CDR1 SGHDT and CDR2 YYEEEE. V lost 4 bases and J 0 bases, leaving 8 bases between the germline ends. The CDR3 runs to 13 residues. The CDR3 loop is CASSRDNSYEQYF. Written as DNA, the CDR3 is TGTGCCAGCAGCCGGGACAACTCCTACGAGCAGTACTTC. The full variable domain, with the rest looked up from reference TRBV5-6 and TRBJ2-7, is DAGVTQSPTHLIKTRGQQVTLRCSPKSGHDTVSWYQQALGQGPQFIFQYYEEEERQRGNFPDRFSGHQFPNYSSELNVNALLLGDSALYLCASSRDNSYEQYFGPGTRLTVT.

This clone was seen only a few times. The V gene is TRBV2, the J gene TRBJ2-7, with D unresolved. V lost 4 bases and J 6 bases, leaving 10 bases between the germline ends. Germline assignment: CDR1 SNHLY and CDR2 FYNNEI. The CDR3 spans 12 residues. The CDR3 DNA reads as TGTGCCAGCAGTGTCCCGGTGCTCGAGCAGTACTTC. Translated, it gives CASSVPVLEQYF.

V usage is TRBV29-1 and J usage is TRBJ1-1; TRBD1 aligns across 10 bases. The CDR3 has 15 residues. The germline gives CDR1 SQVTM, CDR2 ANQGSEA. V shed 6 bases and J 4 bases; nucleotides not matched to a gene: 11. The CDR3 nucleotides read TGCAGCGTAGATGGGACAGGGGAAAGAGGCACTGAAGCTTTCTTT. This translates into CSVDGTGERGTEAFF.

The chain joins TRBV5-4 to TRBJ2-7; 9 bases are a match to TRBD2. The CDR3 loop spans 15 amino acids. The V and J ends lost 0 bases and 4 bases, in that order; junction bases with no gene match: 5. Germline-derived CDR1 and CDR2 are SGHNT and YYREEE (reference sequence). This CDR3 reads CASSLGGSGSYEQYF. The CDR3 bases are TGTGCCAGCAGCTTGGGAGGTAGCGGGAGTTACGAGCAGTACTTC.

The chain uses TRBV7-8 and TRBJ2-2; D possibly corresponds to TRBD1 (5 bases). Germline V gene sequence: CDR1 SGHVS, CDR2 FQNEAQ. The CDR3 extends over 17 amino acids. Trimming removed 2 bases at V and 3 bases at J, with 16 bases between. CDR3 in DNA: TGTGCCAGCAGCTTAAAGGGGCTCGCTCCTTACACCGGGGAGCTGTTTTTT. Translation: CASSLKGLAPYTGELFF.

The chain uses TRBV7-2 and TRBJ2-7; no clear D gene. CDR1 and CDR2 (germline): SGHTA, FQGNSA. Trimming removed 2 bases at V and 3 bases at J, with 8 bases between. This CDR3 contains 13 residues. CDR3 region: CASSLNQIYEQYF. The CDR3 DNA is TGTGCCAGCAGCTTAAATCAGATCTACGAGCAGTACTTC.

This clone came up once. V and J are TRBV6-5 and TRBJ2-7; 9 positions agree with TRBD1. The CDR3 totals 15 residues. Per the germline V gene, CDR1 is MNHEY and CDR2 is SVGAGI. The V gene end was trimmed by 0 bases and the J gene end by 2 bases; junction bases not matched to a gene: 2. CDR3 region: CASSYSTGGTYEQYF. CDR3 nucleotides: TGTGCCAGCAGTTACTCGACAGGGGGGACCTACGAGCAGTACTTC.

The genes are TRBV7-2 and TRBJ1-1, with D perhaps TRBD1 (5 bases). The CDR3 spans 13 residues. Germline V CDR1 and CDR2: SGHTA, FQGNSA. Trimming took off 4 bases at V and 4 bases at J, with 10 bases between the two ends. CDR3 protein: CASSYAGFTEAFF. The CDR3 DNA reads TGTGCCAGCAGCTATGCAGGGTTCACTGAAGCTTTCTTT.

The genes are TRBV5-1 and TRBJ2-5; D might be TRBD2 (6 bases). V lost 0 bases and J 4 bases, leaving 13 bases between the germline ends. This CDR3 region has 15 residues. Germline CDR1 and CDR2: SGHRS and YFSETQ. The CDR3, as DNA: TGCGCCAGCAGCTTGGTAGTCGGGGGAGGAGAGACCCAGTACTTC. Amino acid sequence: CASSLVVGGGETQYF.

The CDR3 spells CAIQLSGSSYNEQFF. DNA for the CDR3: TGTGCCATCCAGCTGAGCGGTAGCTCCTACAATGAGCAGTTCTTC. This chain joins TRBV7-8 and TRBJ2-1; D is perhaps TRBD2 (5 bases). Trimming pared 10 bases from V and 0 bases from J, leaving 16 bases between. CDR3 size: 15 residues. Germline V gene data show CDR1 as SGHVS and CDR2 as FQNEAQ.

V gene TRBV7-9 combines with J gene TRBJ2-1; 11 bases map to TRBD1. The CDR3 spans 15 residues. Trimming took 7 bases from V and 9 from J; bases not matched to a gene: 11. Looked up from germline, CDR1 is SEHNR and CDR2 is FQNEAQ (reference sequence). The CDR3 sequence is CASNFIRTGGFEQFF. DNA for the CDR3: TGTGCCAGCAACTTCATAAGGACAGGGGGCTTTGAGCAGTTCTTC.

This clone was detected a few times. This chain joins TRBV6-5 and TRBJ1-2; D not certain. Trimming took off 8 bases at V and 13 bases at J, with 20 bases between the two ends. The CDR3 spans 12 residues. Per germline, CDR1 MNHEY and CDR2 SVGAGI. As DNA, the CDR3 is TGTGCCAGCTCTAGGAGAGGCGGATATGTCACCTTC. Translated: CASSRRGGYVTF.

The gene calls are TRBV9 and TRBJ1-4, with D perhaps TRBD1 (5 bases). This CDR3 is 14 amino acids long. Germline V gene sequence: CDR1 SGDLS, CDR2 YYNGEE. Trimming cost V 1 base and J 6 bases, with 10 bases left between them. The CDR3 region has the DNA TGTGCCAGCAGCGTACAGGGTGGAGATGAAAAACTGTTTTTT. Residues: CASSVQGGDEKLFF.

The V gene is TRBV7-6, the J gene TRBJ2-3; 8 bases align to TRBD1. CDR1 is SGHVS and CDR2 is FNYEAQ in the germline V gene. The CDR3 length is 15 residues. After removal of 1 base from V and 3 bases from J, the junction contained 3 bases not matched to a gene. The CDR3 DNA follows: TGTGCCAGCAGCTTAGGACAGGGGTTGACAGATACGCAGTATTTT. Amino acids: CASSLGQGLTDTQYF.

There are a few counts of this clone. V gene TRBV28 combines with J gene TRBJ2-7, with D possibly TRBD1 on 6 matching bases. The CDR3 consists of 15 residues. Deletions cut 5 bases from V and 6 bases from J, with 20 bases between. Germline V gene lookup returns CDR1 MDHEN and CDR2 SYDVKM. DNA of the CDR3: TGTGCCAGCAGTCCCCCGGGTCAGGGGATGCGCGAGCAGTACTTC. Protein: CASSPPGQGMREQYF.